What follows is one TCR beta chain and its context. The junction departs from the called germline gene at one end, perhaps through a read error. Two-round multiplex PCR amplified TCR beta CDR3 from genomic DNA. Primers specific to each TRBV and TRBJ gene drove first-round PCR. TCRdb itself ran the multiplex PCR reads through MiXCR, one entry per CDR3 protein. Among about 51,000 distinct CDR3 sequences listed, roughly 35% were seen once. The data belong to a study of prognosis after radiotherapy for stage I lung cancer. CDR1 is SGHNT and CDR2 is YENEEA in the germline V gene. This CDR3 is 13 amino acids long.

The J gene is TRBJ2-1, the V gene TRBV11-3; no definite D call. The source of this sequence is a donor over 45 with non-small cell lung cancer. The sequencing here drew on PBMCs, taken before or after stereotactic body radiation therapy (not recorded which). The CDR3 DNA sequence: TGTGCCAGTAGCTCATCCGTGATGGTACAGCAGTTCTTC. It is translated as CASSSSVMVQQFF.